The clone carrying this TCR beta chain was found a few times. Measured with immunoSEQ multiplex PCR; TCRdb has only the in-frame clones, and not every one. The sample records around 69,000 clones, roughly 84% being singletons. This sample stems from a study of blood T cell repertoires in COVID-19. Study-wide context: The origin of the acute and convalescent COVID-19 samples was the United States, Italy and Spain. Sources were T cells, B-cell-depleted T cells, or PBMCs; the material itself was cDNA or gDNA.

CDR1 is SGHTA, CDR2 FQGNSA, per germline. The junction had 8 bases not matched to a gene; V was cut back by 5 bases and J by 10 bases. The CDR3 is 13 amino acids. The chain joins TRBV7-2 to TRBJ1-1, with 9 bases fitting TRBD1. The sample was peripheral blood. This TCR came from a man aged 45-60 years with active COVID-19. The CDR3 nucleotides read TGTGCCAGCAGCGCGGGACAGGGTTCGGTAGCTTTCTTT. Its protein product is CASSAGQGSVAFF.